This T cell receptor beta chain was observed in a study of T-cell memory formation after mild COVID-19. This clonotype was found a few times. TCRdb reprocessed the 5' RACE reads with MiXCR, giving one entry per CDR3 protein. Of 470,000 or so distinct CDR3 sequences detected, 18% appear once; the ten largest clones hold 12%. The ends lost 3 bases at V and 2 bases at J; junction bases unmatched: 5. The germline gives CDR1 LNHNV, CDR2 YYDKDF (reference sequence). The CDR3 is 15 amino acids. The sequencing input was PBMCs or a T cell subset sorted from them (not recorded which). V and J are TRBV15 and TRBJ2-5, with TRBD1 identical over 8 bases. The TCR comes from an adult woman who had mild COVID-19 (a few samples of this study predate the infection). Cell type and time point are not known. In DNA, the CDR3 is TGTGCCACCAGCAGCGTAACAGGGGGACAAGAGACCCAGTACTTC. It translates to CATSSVTGGQETQYF.